What follows describes a single T cell receptor beta chain. Its antigen target is currently unknown. Nothing much larger sits one base from this clone, and base qualities are not available. The data belong to a study of blood T cell repertoires in COVID-19 (dated by TCRdb to about 2020). For the study in its entirety: Samples from collaborators originated in the United States, Italy and Spain and spanned both the acute and convalescent phases of COVID-19. The material from the prospective study consisted of cDNA or gDNA derived from T cells, B-cell-depleted T cells, or PBMCs. Deeply sampled blood TCRbeta repertoires from subjects exposed to, actively infected with, or recovered from COVID-19 were included in the dataset. The repertoires were released in a freely available public database meant as a resource for research on the immune response to SARS-CoV-2. The samples were drawn from the first 160 participants of the ongoing ImmuneRACE study and from 950 to 1,500 subjects provided by 6 global collaborators. Sample metadata almost always included a de-identified subject ID, COVID-19 status, age in years and sex. Where available, HLA class I and class II types were taken from metadata supplied by the sample provider and were not determined by assay-based typing. Overall study outcomes, separate from this receptor: The quantity of clinical and demographic metadata differed by source and by participant and was supplied without curation.

TCRbeta CDR3 regions were amplified from genomic DNA by means of the immunoSEQ Assay, a bias-controlled multiplex PCR. Under the source paper's analysis protocol: The number of nucleated cells in each sample was estimated from the amplification of reference gene primers within the assay. To quantify the absolute abundance of each unique TCRbeta CDR3 rearrangement, sequence reads were collapsed and filtered. For each sample, productive Simpson clonality was calculated by taking the square root of Simpson's diversity index across productive rearrangements. This is the immuneACCESS table as TCRdb keeps it, with only in-frame sequences that have V and J called. A part of the clones is gone; compared with another copy, unresolved V genes explain less than half, and the rest is unexplained. Clone size and the V and J calls come from that table; the DNA yielded D and trimming. Across this sample there are some 120,000 clones, with 85% seen only once. Approximately 6.6% of the sample lies in the top ten.

The collaborating institutions used their own protocols to collect whole blood in K2EDTA tubes. For TCRbeta analysis, collaborators shipped samples in one of three forms: frozen whole blood, isolated PBMCs, or DNA extracted from either of those sample types. The source material was peripheral blood. The TCR originated in a man aged 80 or over with active or convalescent COVID-19.

The sequenced DNA: TGTGCCAGTAGTATTGCAGGGGGCGATCAGCCCCAGCATTTT. It translates to CASSIAGGDQPQHF. The chain was built from TRBV19 and TRBJ1-5; TRBD1 aligns with 8 central bases. Based on the germline V gene (reference sequence), the CDR1 and CDR2 sequences are LNHDA and SQIVND. Trimming leaves V shorter by 3 bases and J shorter by 5 bases, with the junction holding 3 bases beyond the gene matches. The CDR3 runs 14 amino acids, cysteine and phenylalanine included. Left in the record is the CDR3 DNA by itself, 42 bases read in frame from the first base.